The entry below gives a single TCR beta chain sequence along with its context. V gave up 0 bases and J gave up 0 bases, with 11 bases separating them. This CDR3 has 17 residues. Germline-derived CDR1 and CDR2 are LNHNV and YYDKDF (reference sequence). Clones were read by immunoSEQ multiplex PCR, and TCRdb kept only the in-frame ones, dropping some. The table includes under 350,000 clones, 86% detected once. The record originates from a study of blood T cell repertoires in COVID-19. Across the whole study: The study drew acute and convalescent COVID-19 samples from the United States, Italy and Spain.

The source is a man aged 18 to 35 with active or convalescent COVID-19. The specimen was peripheral blood. The chain carries TRBV15 and TRBJ2-2; D call uncertain. The DNA for the CDR3 is TGTGCCACCAGCAGAGATCGGTCACAGTCGAACACCGGGGAGCTGTTTTTT. It specifies CATSRDRSQSNTGELFF.